The 29 T cell receptor beta chains below were found in one sample sequenced in a study of blood T cell repertoires in COVID-19. Profiling relied on immunoSEQ multiplex PCR, and the TCRdb table lists in-frame clones only, not all of them. Of about 76,000 clones in the sample, less than 90% were seen once. Sequenced sample: peripheral blood. The receptors shown here come from a human donor in a cohort sampled during active COVID-19.

The J gene is TRBJ2-7, the V gene TRBV2, with a tentative D call TRBD2 (7 bases). CDR1 is SNHLY and CDR2 is FYNNEI in the germline V gene. V was cut by 4 bases and J by 6 bases, with 19 bases left in between. This CDR3 is 15 amino acids long. The CDR3 coding sequence is TGTGCCAGCAGTGTCCAGGGAGGGCCACAGGGCGAGCAGTACTTC. Protein sequence: CASSVQGGPQGEQYF.

The CDR3 bases are TGTGCCAGCAGACTAGCGGGGGGGACCTACGAGCAGTACTTC. This translates into CASRLAGGTYEQYF. This chain uses TRBV28 with TRBJ2-7; 13 bases agree with TRBD2. The CDR3 spans 14 residues. V gave up 6 bases and J gave up 2 bases; unmatched junction bases: 1. The germline V gene encodes CDR1 MDHEN and CDR2 SYDVKM.

This chain connects TRBV19 to TRBJ1-3; D not certain. CDR1 LNHDA and CDR2 SQIVND come from the germline V gene (reference sequence). Trimming pared 6 bases from V and 1 base from J, leaving 13 bases between. This CDR3 comprises 15 residues. The CDR3 sequence: CASRETWESGNTIYF. DNA for the CDR3: TGTGCCAGTAGGGAAACGTGGGAGTCTGGAAACACCATATATTTT.

The V call is TRBV2, the J call TRBJ2-3, with TRBD1 matching over 7 bases. Germline CDR1 reads SNHLY; CDR2 reads FYNNEI. The CDR3 has 17 amino acids. V lost 2 bases to trimming and J lost 2 bases; unmatched junction nucleotides: 10. The CDR3 nucleotides read TGTGCCAGCAGTGAATTTCGGGACAGAGTGTACACAGATACGCAGTATTTT. It yields the protein CASSEFRDRVYTDTQYF.

V is TRBV18 and J is TRBJ1-2; TRBD1 aligns across 8 bases. Germline-derived CDR1 and CDR2 are KGHSH and LQKENI. The trim removed 6 bases at V and 3 bases at J, leaving 3 bases unmatched. The CDR3 runs 13 residues. In nucleotides, the CDR3 is TGTGCCAGCTCTGAGGACAGGGACTATGGCTACACCTTC. Its protein product is CASSEDRDYGYTF.

The rearrangement joins TRBV10-3 to TRBJ2-3, with TRBD2 matching over 8 bases. In germline, CDR1 is ENHRY, CDR2 SYGVKD. The CDR3 runs to 15 residues. Trimming at V came to 5 bases and at J to 3 bases, leaving 7 bases not matched to a gene. CDR3 sequence (DNA): TGTGCCATCAGTCGTCGGGGGGGCCAAACAGATACGCAGTATTTT. Protein: CAISRRGGQTDTQYF.

The rearrangement uses TRBV30 and TRBJ1-3; D unclear. Deletions cut 1 base from V and 0 bases from J, with 7 bases between. The CDR3 has 14 residues. The germline CDR1 and CDR2 sequences are GTSNPN and SVGIG (reference sequence). CDR3 loop: CAWSGSLSGNTIYF. DNA of the CDR3: TGTGCCTGGAGTGGTAGTCTCTCTGGAAACACCATATATTTT.

This clone was recorded only once. The chain is built from TRBV19 and TRBJ1-2, with 7 bases identical to TRBD1. The germline gives CDR1 LNHDA, CDR2 SQIVND (reference sequence). Germline trimming cut 6 bases from V and 0 bases from J; bases unmatched to any gene: 10. This CDR3 spans 16 amino acids. The CDR3 here is CASRKNGQAANYGYTF. The CDR3 DNA sequence: TGTGCCAGTAGAAAGAACGGACAGGCTGCTAACTATGGCTACACCTTC.

Concerning this clone itself: Other nucleotide sequences in the sample specify the same CDR3. The chain links TRBV7-9 to TRBJ2-1, with 7 bases fitting TRBD2. This CDR3 has 16 amino acids. The V segment lost 1 base and the J segment 4 bases; nucleotides outside the gene matches: 7. Germline-derived CDR1 and CDR2 are SEHNR and FQNEAQ (reference sequence). The CDR3 here is CASSLDAGANYNEQFF. CDR3 nucleotides: TGTGCCAGCAGCTTAGACGCGGGAGCCAATTACAATGAGCAGTTCTTC.

The chain is built from TRBV5-4 and TRBJ2-3; 9 positions match TRBD2. V was clipped by 4 bases and J by 2 bases; unmatched bases: 5. Germline V lookup: CDR1 SGHNT, CDR2 YYREEE (reference sequence). The CDR3 loop spans 15 amino acids. Here the CDR3 reads CASSPRGGVTDTQYF. The CDR3 DNA follows: TGTGCCAGCAGCCCCCGCGGGGGGGTCACAGATACGCAGTATTTT.

The chain combines TRBV29-1 with TRBJ1-3, with D tentatively TRBD1 (6 bases). V was shortened by 6 bases and J by 0 bases, with 9 bases between the two germline ends. Per the germline V gene, CDR1 is SQVTM and CDR2 is ANQGSEA. The CDR3 has 13 residues. The CDR3 DNA sequence: TGCAGCGTGGGGGCAGGCTCTGGAAACACCATATATTTT. It encodes CSVGAGSGNTIYF.

This chain connects TRBV6-5 to TRBJ1-3; D remains ambiguous. This CDR3 is built from 13 residues. The germline V gene has CDR1 MNHEY and CDR2 SVGAGI. With 4 bases removed from V and 1 base from J, the gap between germline ends came to 5 bases. The DNA of the CDR3 is TGTGCCAGCAGTTTGCAGTCTGGAAACACCATATATTTT. Its protein is CASSLQSGNTIYF.

The chain is built from TRBV7-3 and TRBJ1-1; 7 bases align to TRBD1. V dropped 2 bases and J dropped 7; count of bases not matched to a gene: 4. Looked up from germline, CDR1 is SGHTA and CDR2 is FQGTGA. The CDR3 has 13 residues. The CDR3 protein is CASSLFWDSEAFF. CDR3 nucleotides: TGTGCCAGCAGCTTATTCTGGGACAGTGAAGCTTTCTTT.

The rearrangement joins TRBV13 to TRBJ2-1; weak D call: TRBD1 (5 bases). V gave up 0 bases and J gave up 4 bases, with 13 bases separating them. The germline V gene has CDR1 PRHDT and CDR2 FYEKMQ (reference sequence). The CDR3 is 16 residues long. The CDR3 reads CASSLGDRDIYNEQFF. In DNA form, the CDR3 reads TGTGCCAGCAGCTTAGGCGACAGAGATATTTACAATGAGCAGTTCTTC.

J is TRBJ2-4 and V is TRBV12-3 or TRBV12-4, with D unresolved. The CDR3 is 13 residues long. V lost 8 bases, J lost 0 bases, and 8 bases lay in between. CDR3 residues: CASLDLAKNIQYF. The CDR3, as DNA: TGTGCCAGCCTAGACTTAGCCAAAAACATTCAGTACTTC.

V is TRBV24-1 and J is TRBJ1-2; D call uncertain. Germline CDR1 reads KGHDR; CDR2 reads SFDVKD. Trimming shortened V by 0 bases and J by 2 bases, and 6 bases separated the two germline ends. The CDR3 loop spans 14 amino acids. The CDR3 is CATSDLPSNYGYTF. CDR3 coding DNA: TGTGCCACCAGTGATTTGCCCTCCAACTATGGCTACACCTTC.

The V call is TRBV6-6, the J call TRBJ2-7; 11 bases match TRBD1. Trimming removed 5 bases from V and 5 bases from J; junction bases left unmatched: 5. Germline V gene lookup returns CDR1 MNHNY and CDR2 SVGAGI (reference sequence). The CDR3 extends over 14 amino acids. The DNA for the CDR3 is TGTGCCAGCAGTAGGGGACAGGGGGGCAACGAGCAGTACTTC. Its protein is CASSRGQGGNEQYF.

The V gene is TRBV5-5, the J gene TRBJ2-1; 8 positions agree with TRBD2. The J segment lost 8 bases and the V segment lost 2 bases, leaving 6 bases of the junction unmatched. This CDR3 is 14 amino acids long. Germline assignment: CDR1 SGHKS and CDR2 YYEKEE (reference sequence). CDR3 loop: CASSFAGRAHEQFF. CDR3 bases: TGTGCCAGCAGCTTTGCCGGGAGGGCCCATGAGCAGTTCTTC.

The chain employs TRBV24-1 and TRBJ2-3, with TRBD2 matching 11 bases. The trim removed 9 bases at V and 6 bases at J, leaving 7 bases unmatched. Germline lookup yields CDR1 KGHDR and CDR2 SFDVKD. This CDR3 is 14 amino acids long. CDR3 in amino acids: CATAGTSGLDTQYF. As DNA, the CDR3 is TGTGCCACCGCGGGGACTAGCGGATTGGATACGCAGTATTTT.

The J gene is TRBJ2-7, the V gene TRBV30; a weak D match, TRBD2 (6 bases). The CDR3 runs 13 residues. Looked up from germline, CDR1 is GTSNPN and CDR2 is SVGIG (reference sequence). The CDR3 region is CAWAGRGTYEQYF. The CDR3 DNA follows: TGTGCTTGGGCCGGACGGGGGACCTACGAGCAGTACTTC.

The rearrangement joins TRBV5-1 to TRBJ2-1, with 13 nucleotides matching TRBD2. CDR1 SGHRS and CDR2 YFSETQ come from the germline V gene. The CDR3 length is 16 residues. V lost 3 bases to trimming and J lost 9 bases; unmatched junction nucleotides: 9. The CDR3 loop is CASSSRTSGGSGEQFF. The CDR3 DNA reads TGCGCCAGCAGCTCGCGGACTAGCGGGGGCTCTGGTGAGCAGTTCTTC.

The chain employs TRBV19 and TRBJ2-7, with 7 positions matching TRBD1. Germline trimming cut 7 bases from V and 6 bases from J; bases unmatched to any gene: 9. This CDR3 spans 13 amino acids. Germline V CDR1 and CDR2: LNHDA, SQIVND (reference sequence). The CDR3 here is CASTPTGNGEQYF. As DNA, the CDR3 is TGTGCCAGTACCCCGACAGGGAACGGCGAGCAGTACTTC.

The rearrangement joins TRBV28 to TRBJ2-1; a weak D match, TRBD1 (5 bases). Germline CDR1 reads MDHEN; CDR2 reads SYDVKM. Trimming pared 6 bases from V and 5 bases from J, leaving 14 bases between. This CDR3 region has 14 residues. Written as DNA, the CDR3 is TGTGCCAGCAGATCAACGGACACCCACAATGAGCAGTTCTTC. Translated, it gives CASRSTDTHNEQFF. The full variable domain, in which reference TRBV28 and TRBJ2-1 provide the parts outside the CDR3, is DVKVTQSSRYLVKRTGEKVFLECVQDMDHENMFWYRQDPGLGLRLIYFSYDVKMKEKGDIPEGYSVSREKKERFSLILESASTNQTSMYLCASRSTDTHNEQFFGPGTRLTVL.

The chain combines TRBV5-6 with TRBJ1-6, with D tentatively TRBD1 (5 bases). CDR1 is SGHDT and CDR2 is YYEEEE in the germline V gene. The CDR3 spans 16 residues. Trimming removed 2 bases from V and 3 bases from J, with 12 bases in between. CDR3 nucleotides: TGTGCCAGCAGCTTCTGGGGGGTTTACTATAATTCACCCCTCCACTTT. It is translated as CASSFWGVYYNSPLHF.

The CDR3 DNA follows: TGTGCCAGCAGTGAGGGCGCAGATACGCAGTATTTT. Amino acids: CASSEGADTQYF. The rearrangement joins TRBV2 to TRBJ2-3; the D is unclear. Germline CDR1 and CDR2: SNHLY and FYNNEI. V was shortened by 3 bases and J by 4 bases, with 5 bases between the two germline ends. The length of the CDR3 is 12 residues. Combining the CDR3 with reference TRBV2 and TRBJ2-3 gives the whole variable domain EPEVTQTPSHQVTQMGQEVILRCVPISNHLYFYWYRQILGQKVEFLVSFYNNEISEKSEIFDDQFSVERPDGSNFTLKIRSTKLEDSAMYFCASSEGADTQYFGPGTRLTVL.

This rearrangement joins TRBV10-3 to TRBJ2-1, with a possible D match to TRBD2 (6 bases). In germline, CDR1 is ENHRY, CDR2 SYGVKD. V was pared by 6 bases and J by 6 bases, with 18 bases between. The CDR3 runs 15 residues. DNA for the CDR3: TGTGCCATCAGGGGCGCGGAGGGGAGTTCCAATGAGCAGTTCTTC. It encodes CAIRGAEGSSNEQFF.

This chain joins TRBV3-1 (or the pseudogene TRBV3-2) and TRBJ2-3; 9 nucleotides align to TRBD1. This CDR3 spans 18 amino acids. V was pared by 11 bases and J by 4 bases, with 22 bases of the junction left unmatched. Germline-derived CDR1 and CDR2 are LGHDT and YNNKEL (reference sequence). CDR3 region: CAGYKWGQGLRSADTQYF. The CDR3 DNA is TGTGCCGGTTACAAGTGGGGACAGGGTCTTCGGAGCGCAGATACGCAGTATTTT.

A single count supports this clone. The genes are TRBV2 and TRBJ2-7, with D uncertain. The CDR3 runs to 12 residues. Germline V lookup: CDR1 SNHLY, CDR2 FYNNEI. Trimming cost V 10 bases and J 2 bases, with 12 bases left between them. CDR3 DNA sequence: TGTGCCACCATGGGCCTAACCTACGAGCAGTACTTC. Protein sequence: CATMGLTYEQYF.

This clone came up once. This chain connects TRBV7-6 to TRBJ2-2, with 7 bases fitting TRBD2. After removal of 6 bases from V and 2 bases from J, the junction contained 6 bases not matched to a gene. This CDR3 contains 15 residues. Germline CDR1 and CDR2: SGHVS and FNYEAQ. The CDR3 sequence is CASSPAGLNTGELFF. The CDR3 DNA is TGTGCCAGCAGTCCCGCGGGACTAAACACCGGGGAGCTGTTTTTT.